This T cell receptor (beta chain) was profiled in a study of T cell responses to AZD1222 COVID-19 vaccine. Study findings and constraints: In a largely white British group with more females than males, clonal diversity was possibly underestimated.

The sample holds one count of this clone. Its specificity is unknown. Germline CDR1 and CDR2: KGHSH and LQKENI. CDR3 size: 12 residues. The germline V and J ends were trimmed by 2 bases and 2 bases, with 2 bases remaining between them. The repertoire was sequenced with immunoSEQ multiplex PCR; TCRdb's copy has only in-frame clones and lacks some. Counted here are more than 150,000 clones, around nine tenths occurring once; the ten biggest clones make up roughly 26%. The sequences come from peripheral blood, collected 28 days after the second AZD1222 dose. This TCR derives from an adult who received the AZD1222 COVID-19 vaccine. The rearrangement uses TRBV18 and TRBJ2-3, with D unresolved. CDR3 sequence: CASSPDTDTQYF. In DNA form, the CDR3 reads TGTGCCAGCTCACCAGACACAGATACGCAGTATTTT.